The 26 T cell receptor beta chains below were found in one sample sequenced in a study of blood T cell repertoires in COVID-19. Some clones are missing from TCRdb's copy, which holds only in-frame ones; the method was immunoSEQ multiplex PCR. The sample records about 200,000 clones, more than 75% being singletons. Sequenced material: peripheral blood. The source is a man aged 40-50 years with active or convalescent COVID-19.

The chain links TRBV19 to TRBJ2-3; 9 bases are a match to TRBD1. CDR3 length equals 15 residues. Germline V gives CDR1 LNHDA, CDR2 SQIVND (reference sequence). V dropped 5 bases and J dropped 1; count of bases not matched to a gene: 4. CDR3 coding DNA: TGTGCCAGTAGTGGACGGACAGGGGGCACAGATACGCAGTATTTT. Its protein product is CASSGRTGGTDTQYF.

The CDR3 coding sequence is TGTGCCAGCAGCCAACAGGGCTCCAATGAGCAGTTCTTC. This gives the protein CASSQQGSNEQFF. The chain recombines TRBV4-2 with TRBJ2-1; D might be TRBD1 (5 bases). In germline, CDR1 is LGHNA, CDR2 YNFKEQ. Trimming stripped 2 bases from V and 6 bases from J, with 8 bases between. There are 13 residues in the CDR3.

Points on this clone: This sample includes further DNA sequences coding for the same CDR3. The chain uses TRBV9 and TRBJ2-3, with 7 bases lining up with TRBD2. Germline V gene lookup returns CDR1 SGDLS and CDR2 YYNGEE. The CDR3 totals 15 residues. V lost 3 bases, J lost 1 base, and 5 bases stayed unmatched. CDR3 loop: CASSASSGGTDTQYF. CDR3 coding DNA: TGTGCCAGCAGCGCGTCTAGCGGAGGCACAGATACGCAGTATTTT.

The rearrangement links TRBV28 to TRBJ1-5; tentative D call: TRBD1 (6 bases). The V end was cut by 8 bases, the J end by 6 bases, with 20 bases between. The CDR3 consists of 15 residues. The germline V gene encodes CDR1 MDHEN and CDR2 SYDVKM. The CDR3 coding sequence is TGTGCCAGCCAGAACAGGGATTCTAGGGGTCAGCCCCAGCATTTT. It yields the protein CASQNRDSRGQPQHF.

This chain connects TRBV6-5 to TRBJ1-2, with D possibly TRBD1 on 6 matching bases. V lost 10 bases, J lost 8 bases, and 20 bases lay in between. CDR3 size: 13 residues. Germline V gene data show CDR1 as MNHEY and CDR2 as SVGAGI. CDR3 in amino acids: CATKTGQSGGYTF. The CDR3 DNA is TGTGCCACAAAAACAGGGCAGTCGGGAGGCTACACCTTC.

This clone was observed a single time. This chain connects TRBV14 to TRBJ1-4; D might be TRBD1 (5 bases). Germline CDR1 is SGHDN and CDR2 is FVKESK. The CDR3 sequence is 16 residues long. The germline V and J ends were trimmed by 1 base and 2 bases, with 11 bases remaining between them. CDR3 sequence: CASSQGTGLTNEKLFF. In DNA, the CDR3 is TGTGCCAGCAGCCAAGGAACAGGTCTGACTAATGAAAAACTGTTTTTT.

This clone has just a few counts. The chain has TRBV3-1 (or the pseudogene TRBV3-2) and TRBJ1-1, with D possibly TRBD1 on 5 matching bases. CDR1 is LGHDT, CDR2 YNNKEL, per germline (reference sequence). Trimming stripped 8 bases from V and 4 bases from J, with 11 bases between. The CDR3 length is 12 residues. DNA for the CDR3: TGTGCCAGCTCCTCAGGGTTCACTGAAGCTTTCTTT. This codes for CASSSGFTEAFF.

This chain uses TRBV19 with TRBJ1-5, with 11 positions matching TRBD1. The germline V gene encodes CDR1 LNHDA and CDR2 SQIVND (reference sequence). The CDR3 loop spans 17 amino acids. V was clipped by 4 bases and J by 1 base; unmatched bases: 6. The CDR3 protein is CASSTGTGGWSNQPQHF. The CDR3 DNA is TGTGCCAGTAGTACCGGGACAGGGGGTTGGAGCAATCAGCCCCAGCATTTT.

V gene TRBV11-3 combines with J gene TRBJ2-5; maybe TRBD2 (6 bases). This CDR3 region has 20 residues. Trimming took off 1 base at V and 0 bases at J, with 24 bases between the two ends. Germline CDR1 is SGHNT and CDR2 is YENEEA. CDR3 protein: CASSLGLTSAISGYQETQYF. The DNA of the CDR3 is TGTGCCAGCAGCTTAGGCCTCACAAGCGCTATTAGCGGATACCAAGAGACCCAGTACTTC.

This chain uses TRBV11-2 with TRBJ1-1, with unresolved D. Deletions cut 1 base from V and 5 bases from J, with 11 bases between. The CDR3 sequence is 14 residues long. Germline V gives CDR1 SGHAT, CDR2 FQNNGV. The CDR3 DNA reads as TGTGCCAGCAGCTTAGGTCGGCGGGAAACTGAAGCTTTCTTT. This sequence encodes CASSLGRRETEAFF.

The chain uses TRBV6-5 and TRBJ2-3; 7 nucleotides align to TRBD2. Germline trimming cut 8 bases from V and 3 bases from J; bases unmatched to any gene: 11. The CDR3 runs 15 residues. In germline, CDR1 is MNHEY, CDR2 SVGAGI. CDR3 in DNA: TGTGCCAGCCTTGCTACGGGAGCGGGGACAGATACGCAGTATTTT. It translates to CASLATGAGTDTQYF.

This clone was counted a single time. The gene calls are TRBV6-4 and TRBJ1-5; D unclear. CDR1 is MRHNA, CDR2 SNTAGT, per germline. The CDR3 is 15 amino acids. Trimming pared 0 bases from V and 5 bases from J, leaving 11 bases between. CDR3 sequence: CASSDSWGADQPQHF. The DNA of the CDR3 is TGTGCCAGCAGTGACTCTTGGGGAGCAGATCAGCCCCAGCATTTT.

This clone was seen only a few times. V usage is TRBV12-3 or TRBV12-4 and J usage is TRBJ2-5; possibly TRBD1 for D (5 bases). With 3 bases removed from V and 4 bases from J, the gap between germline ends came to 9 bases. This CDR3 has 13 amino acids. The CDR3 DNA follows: TGTGCCAGCAGTTTTCAGGGCCCAGAGACCCAGTACTTC. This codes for CASSFQGPETQYF.

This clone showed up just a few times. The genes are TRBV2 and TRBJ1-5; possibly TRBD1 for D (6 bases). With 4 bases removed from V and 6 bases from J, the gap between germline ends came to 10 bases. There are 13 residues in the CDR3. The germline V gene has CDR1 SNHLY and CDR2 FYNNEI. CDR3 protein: CASSGQARQPQHF. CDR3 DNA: TGTGCCAGCAGTGGACAGGCCCGTCAGCCCCAGCATTTT.

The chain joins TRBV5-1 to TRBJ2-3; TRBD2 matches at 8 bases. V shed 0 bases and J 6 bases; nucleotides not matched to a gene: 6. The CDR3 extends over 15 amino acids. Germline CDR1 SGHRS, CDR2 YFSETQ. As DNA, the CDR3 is TGCGCCAGCAGCTTGGAAGGCGGGGGGCGGGATACGCAGTATTTT. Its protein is CASSLEGGGRDTQYF. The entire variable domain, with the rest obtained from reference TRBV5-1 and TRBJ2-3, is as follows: KAGVTQTPRYLIKTRGQQVTLSCSPISGHRSVSWYQQTPGQGLQFLFEYFSETQRNKGNFPGRFSGRQFSNSRSEMNVSTLELGDSALYLCASSLEGGGRDTQYFGPGTRLTVL.

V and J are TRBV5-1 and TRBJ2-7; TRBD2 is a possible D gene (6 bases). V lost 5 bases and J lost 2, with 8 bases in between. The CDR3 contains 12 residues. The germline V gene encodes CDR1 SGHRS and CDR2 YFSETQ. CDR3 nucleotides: TGCGCCAGCAGGACGGGGGCCTACGAGCAGTACTTC. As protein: CASRTGAYEQYF.

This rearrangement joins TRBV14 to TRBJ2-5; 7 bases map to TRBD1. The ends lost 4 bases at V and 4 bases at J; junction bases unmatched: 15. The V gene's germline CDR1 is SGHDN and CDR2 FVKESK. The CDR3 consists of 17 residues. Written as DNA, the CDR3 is TGTGCCAGCAGCCGCAGGTTAATGACAGGGTTTGGAGAGACCCAGTACTTC. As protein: CASSRRLMTGFGETQYF.

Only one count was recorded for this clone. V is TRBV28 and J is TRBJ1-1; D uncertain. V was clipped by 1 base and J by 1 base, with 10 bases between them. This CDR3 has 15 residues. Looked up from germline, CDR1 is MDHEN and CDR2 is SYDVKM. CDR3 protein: CASSLSPRGNTEAFF. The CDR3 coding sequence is TGTGCCAGCAGTTTATCGCCCCGGGGGAACACTGAAGCTTTCTTT.

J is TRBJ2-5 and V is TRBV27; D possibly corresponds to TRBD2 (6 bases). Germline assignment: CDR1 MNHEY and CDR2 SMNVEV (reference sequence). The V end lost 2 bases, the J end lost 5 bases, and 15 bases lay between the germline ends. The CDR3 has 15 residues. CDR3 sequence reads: CASSLKGRGGETQYF. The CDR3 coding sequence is TGTGCCAGCAGTTTAAAAGGGCGGGGCGGGGAGACCCAGTACTTC.

The CDR3 is CASSPGTAIFQETQYF. CDR3 DNA sequence: TGTGCCAGCAGTCCTGGGACAGCGATCTTCCAAGAGACCCAGTACTTC. The rearrangement joins TRBV7-9 to TRBJ2-5; 7 bases align to TRBD1. The CDR3 length is 16 residues. Trimming at V came to 6 bases and at J to 1 base, leaving 11 bases not matched to a gene. Per the germline V gene, CDR1 is SEHNR and CDR2 is FQNEAQ (reference sequence). Full variable domain (remainder filled in from reference TRBV7-9 and TRBJ2-5): DTGVSQNPRHKITKRGQNVTFRCDPISEHNRLYWYRQTLGQGPEFLTYFQNEAQLEKSRLLSDRFSAERPKGSFSTLEIQRTEQGDSAMYLCASSPGTAIFQETQYFGPGTRLLVL.

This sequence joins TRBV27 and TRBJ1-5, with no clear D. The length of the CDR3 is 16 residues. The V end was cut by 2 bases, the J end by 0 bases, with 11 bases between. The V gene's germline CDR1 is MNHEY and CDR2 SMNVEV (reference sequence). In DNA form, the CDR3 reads TGTGCCAGCAGTTTAACGGTGCAGGCTAGCAATCAGCCCCAGCATTTT. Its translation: CASSLTVQASNQPQHF.

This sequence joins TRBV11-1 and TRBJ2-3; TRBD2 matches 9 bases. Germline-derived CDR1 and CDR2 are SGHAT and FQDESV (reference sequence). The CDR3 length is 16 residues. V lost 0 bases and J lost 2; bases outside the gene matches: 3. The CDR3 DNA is TGTGCCAGCAGCTTAGCGACTAGCGGCTTCACAGATACGCAGTATTTT. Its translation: CASSLATSGFTDTQYF.

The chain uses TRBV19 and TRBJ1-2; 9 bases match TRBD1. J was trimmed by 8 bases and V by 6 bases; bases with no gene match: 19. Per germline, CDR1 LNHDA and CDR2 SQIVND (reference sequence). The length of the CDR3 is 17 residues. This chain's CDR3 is CASSPEGTGGEIEGYTF. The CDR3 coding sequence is TGTGCCAGTAGCCCTGAGGGTACAGGGGGCGAAATCGAGGGCTACACCTTC.

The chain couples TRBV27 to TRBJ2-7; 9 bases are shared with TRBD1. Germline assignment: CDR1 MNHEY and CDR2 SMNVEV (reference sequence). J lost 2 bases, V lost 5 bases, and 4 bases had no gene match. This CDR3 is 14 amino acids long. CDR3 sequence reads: CASSLTGGAYEQYF. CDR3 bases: TGTGCCAGCAGTCTGACAGGGGGGGCCTACGAGCAGTACTTC.

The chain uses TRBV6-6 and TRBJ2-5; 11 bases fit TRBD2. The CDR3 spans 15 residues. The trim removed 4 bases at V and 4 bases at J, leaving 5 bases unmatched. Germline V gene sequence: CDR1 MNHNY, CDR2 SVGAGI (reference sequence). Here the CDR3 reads CASSLPTSGGETQYF. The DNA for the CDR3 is TGTGCCAGCAGTTTGCCTACTAGCGGGGGAGAGACCCAGTACTTC.

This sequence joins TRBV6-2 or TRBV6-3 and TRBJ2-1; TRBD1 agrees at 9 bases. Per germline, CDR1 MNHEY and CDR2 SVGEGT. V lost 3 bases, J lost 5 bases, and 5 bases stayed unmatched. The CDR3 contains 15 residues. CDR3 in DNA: TGTGCCAGCAGTTATGGGGACAGGGTGGACAATGAGCAGTTCTTC. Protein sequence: CASSYGDRVDNEQFF.